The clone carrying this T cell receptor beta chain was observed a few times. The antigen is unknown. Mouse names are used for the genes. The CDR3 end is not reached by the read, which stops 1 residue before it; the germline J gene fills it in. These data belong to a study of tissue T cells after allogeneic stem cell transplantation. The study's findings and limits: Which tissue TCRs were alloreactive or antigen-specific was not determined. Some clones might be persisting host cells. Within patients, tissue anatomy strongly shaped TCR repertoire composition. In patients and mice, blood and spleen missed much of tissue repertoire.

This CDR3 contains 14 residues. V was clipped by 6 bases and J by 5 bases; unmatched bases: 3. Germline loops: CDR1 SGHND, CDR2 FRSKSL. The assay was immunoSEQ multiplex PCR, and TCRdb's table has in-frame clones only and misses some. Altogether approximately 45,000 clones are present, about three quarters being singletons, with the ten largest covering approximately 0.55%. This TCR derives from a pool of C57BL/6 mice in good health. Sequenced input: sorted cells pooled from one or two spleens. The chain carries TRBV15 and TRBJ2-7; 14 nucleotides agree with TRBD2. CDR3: CASSTGLGGHEQYF. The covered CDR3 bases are TGTGCCAGCAGCACGGGACTGGGGGGGCATGAACAGTAC. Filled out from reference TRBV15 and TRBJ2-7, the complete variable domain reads DAGVTQTPRHEVAEKGQTIILKCEPVSGHNDLFWYRQTKIQGLELLSYFRSKSLMEDGGAFKDRFKAEMLNSSFSTLKIQPTEPKDSAVYLCASSTGLGGHEQYFGPGTRLTVL.